The 32 T cell receptor beta chains below all came from one sample that was sequenced in a study of cytomegalovirus exposure and HLA in healthy donors. The study ran its PCR with 60 Vbeta and 13 Jbeta primers. Only in-frame clones appear in the TCRdb table, and some are missing; sequencing was by immunoSEQ multiplex PCR. The profile shows over 150,000 clones, 60% to 85% of them singletons. The sample consisted of PBMCs. Source of these receptors: a woman aged 35 to 49 in good health and CMV-seronegative.

The chain recombines TRBV11-2 with TRBJ2-2, with TRBD1 identical over 8 bases. Per germline, CDR1 SGHAT and CDR2 FQNNGV. J gave up 3 bases and V 10 bases, and 10 bases lay outside the gene matches. The CDR3 has 15 residues. CDR3 protein: CATKRTGTDTGELFF. Here the CDR3 DNA reads TGTGCCACGAAACGGACAGGGACCGACACCGGGGAGCTGTTTTTT.

This chain connects TRBV2 to TRBJ1-4; D call uncertain. Trimming took 8 bases from V and 6 from J, leaving 10 bases between them. In germline, CDR1 is SNHLY, CDR2 FYNNEI. The CDR3 loop spans 12 amino acids. The CDR3 spells CASGGLDEKLFF. The CDR3 DNA follows: TGTGCCAGCGGTGGGCTGGATGAAAAACTGTTTTTT.

The chain links TRBV6-6 to TRBJ2-7; D call uncertain. Germline CDR1 and CDR2: MNHNY and SVGAGI (reference sequence). This CDR3 spans 13 amino acids. The V and J ends lost 2 bases and 7 bases respectively, with 12 bases between them. CDR3 sequence: CASSYGSPREQYF. As DNA, the CDR3 is TGTGCCAGCAGTTACGGGTCCCCTAGGGAGCAGTACTTC.

The V gene is TRBV18, the J gene TRBJ2-5, with TRBD2 as a possible D gene (6 bases). Germline values: CDR1 KGHSH, CDR2 LQKENI. CDR3 length: 15 residues. V was pared by 4 bases and J by 4 bases, with 16 bases between. The CDR3 is CASSLRDSWGETQYF. The CDR3 nucleotides read TGTGCCAGCTCACTCCGGGACTCCTGGGGAGAGACCCAGTACTTC.

The chain uses TRBV7-6 and TRBJ1-1; D might be TRBD1 (6 bases). V was clipped by 5 bases and J by 9 bases, with 16 bases between them. The germline gives CDR1 SGHVS, CDR2 FNYEAQ. This CDR3 has 13 residues. For the CDR3, the DNA is TGTGCCAGCAGCCAATACAGGGATCGCCAAGCTTTCTTT. Its translation: CASSQYRDRQAFF. Looking up the rest from reference TRBV7-6 and TRBJ1-1 gives the full variable domain: GAGVSQSPRYKVTKRGQDVALRCDPISGHVSLYWYRQALGQGPEFLTYFNYEAQQDKSGLPNDRFSAERPEGSISTLTIQRTEQRDSAMYRCASSQYRDRQAFFGQGTRLTVV.

The chain employs TRBV27 and TRBJ2-1, with D maybe TRBD2 (5 bases). This CDR3 has 14 residues. Per the germline V gene, CDR1 is MNHEY and CDR2 is SMNVEV (reference sequence). V was shortened by 0 bases and J by 2 bases, with 5 bases between the two germline ends. For the CDR3, the DNA is TGTGCCAGCAGTTTATCCGGGACCTACAATGAGCAGTTCTTC. This codes for CASSLSGTYNEQFF.

V gene TRBV18 combines with J gene TRBJ2-1; TRBD2 matches at 12 bases. The CDR3 contains 18 residues. Germline CDR1 is KGHSH and CDR2 is LQKENI. With 6 bases clipped from V and 2 bases from J, the junction kept 11 bases outside the gene matches. The CDR3 reads CASSPGLAGRNTYNEQFF. In DNA, the CDR3 is TGTGCCAGCTCGCCAGGACTAGCGGGACGTAACACCTACAATGAGCAGTTCTTC.

This chain connects TRBV15 to TRBJ2-1; possibly TRBD1 for D (7 bases). V lost 0 bases and J lost 1, with 13 bases in between. Per the germline V gene, CDR1 is LNHNV and CDR2 is YYDKDF (reference sequence). This CDR3 has 17 residues. The CDR3 spells CATSRDLPGGSYNEQFF. CDR3 nucleotide sequence: TGTGCCACCAGCAGAGATCTACCAGGGGGGTCCTACAATGAGCAGTTCTTC.

This clone appeared a few times. CDR3 protein: CASGREGLSYEQYF. The CDR3 nucleotides read TGCGCCAGCGGCCGGGAGGGGCTCTCCTACGAGCAGTACTTC. The chain carries TRBV10-2 and TRBJ2-7; TRBD2 agrees at 8 bases. This CDR3 contains 14 residues. The J segment lost 0 bases and the V segment lost 8 bases, leaving 6 bases of the junction unmatched. CDR1 WSHSY and CDR2 SAAADI come from the germline V gene.

This chain uses TRBV5-1 with TRBJ1-4, with 7 positions matching TRBD1. CDR1 is SGHRS and CDR2 is YFSETQ in the germline V gene. V shed 4 bases and J 0 bases; nucleotides not matched to a gene: 9. CDR3 length: 17 residues. In DNA form, the CDR3 reads TGCGCCAGCAGCCCCACATTAACAGGGGCAACTAATGAAAAACTGTTTTTT. It is translated as CASSPTLTGATNEKLFF.

The CDR3 loop reads CAWSTRVPTGRVLGYTF. Written as DNA, the CDR3 is TGTGCCTGGAGCACACGAGTCCCGACAGGGAGAGTCCTTGGCTACACCTTC. The J gene is TRBJ1-2, the V gene TRBV30; TRBD1 matches 7 bases. This CDR3 has 17 residues. J lost 7 bases, V lost 3 bases, and 20 bases had no gene match. Germline assignment: CDR1 GTSNPN and CDR2 SVGIG (reference sequence).

The rearrangement uses TRBV5-1 and TRBJ1-1, with D perhaps TRBD1 (6 bases). Trimming cost V 3 bases and J 1 base, with 13 bases left between them. Germline CDR1 SGHRS, CDR2 YFSETQ. The CDR3 loop spans 15 amino acids. The CDR3 region has the DNA TGCGCCAGCAGCTCCCGCACAGGGAAGAACACTGAAGCTTTCTTT. Translation: CASSSRTGKNTEAFF. Complete variable domain (other parts from reference TRBV5-1 and TRBJ1-1): KAGVTQTPRYLIKTRGQQVTLSCSPISGHRSVSWYQQTPGQGLQFLFEYFSETQRNKGNFPGRFSGRQFSNSRSEMNVSTLELGDSALYLCASSSRTGKNTEAFFGQGTRLTVV.

The CDR3 region is CASSLGRGGLYEQFF. The CDR3 coding sequence is TGCGCCAGCAGCTTGGGGCGGGGGGGCCTCTATGAGCAGTTCTTC. The chain combines TRBV5-1 with TRBJ2-1; 9 nucleotides match TRBD2. V lost 0 bases, J lost 8 bases, and 6 bases stayed unmatched. The germline V gene has CDR1 SGHRS and CDR2 YFSETQ. This CDR3 region has 15 residues.

This clone has a handful of counts. The chain links TRBV6-5 to TRBJ1-1, with TRBD1 identical over 7 bases. With V trimmed by 6 bases and J by 0 bases, 4 bases remained unmatched. Germline CDR1 and CDR2: MNHEY and SVGAGI. This CDR3 comprises 14 residues. The CDR3 sequence: CASRPGQMNTEAFF. The CDR3 bases are TGTGCCAGCAGACCGGGACAGATGAACACTGAAGCTTTCTTT.

The chain uses TRBV10-1 and TRBJ2-7; D possibly corresponds to TRBD1 (6 bases). Germline V gene sequence: CDR1 WNHNN, CDR2 SYGVQD (reference sequence). Trimming stripped 0 bases from V and 0 bases from J, with 9 bases between. This CDR3 is 15 amino acids long. DNA of the CDR3: TGCGCCAGCAGTGAGTCCTTGGACAGCTCCTACGAGCAGTACTTC. It yields the protein CASSESLDSSYEQYF.

This sequence joins TRBV6-1 and TRBJ2-7; 10 bases match TRBD1. Germline assignment: CDR1 MNHNS and CDR2 SASEGT. CDR3 length: 13 residues. The J segment lost 5 bases and the V segment lost 5 bases, leaving 3 bases of the junction unmatched. CDR3 sequence reads: CASSRTGGDEQYF. CDR3 in DNA: TGTGCCAGCAGTAGGACAGGGGGTGACGAGCAGTACTTC.

The gene calls are TRBV10-3 and TRBJ2-7; a weak D match, TRBD2 (6 bases). This CDR3 has 16 amino acids. Trimming pared 2 bases from V and 3 bases from J, leaving 17 bases between. Germline CDR1 and CDR2: ENHRY and SYGVKD. The CDR3 DNA follows: TGTGCCATCAGTGAGGTTGAGCCCATGACTAGCTACGAGCAGTACTTC. It translates to CAISEVEPMTSYEQYF.

The rearrangement uses TRBV11-2 and TRBJ1-1; D gene ambiguous. Per germline, CDR1 SGHAT and CDR2 FQNNGV. The CDR3 runs 12 residues. V gave up 1 base and J gave up 8 bases, with 8 bases separating them. This chain's CDR3 is CASSLGAGEAFF. The CDR3 DNA reads as TGTGCCAGCAGCTTAGGAGCCGGGGAAGCTTTCTTT.

The chain uses TRBV28 and TRBJ2-1; D is undetermined. Per germline, CDR1 MDHEN and CDR2 SYDVKM. V lost 4 bases to trimming and J lost 0 bases, with 7 bases between them. This CDR3 region has 14 residues. CDR3 in amino acids: CASSSLSSYNEQFF. As DNA, the CDR3 is TGTGCCAGCAGTTCCCTGAGCTCCTACAATGAGCAGTTCTTC.

This chain links TRBV29-1 with TRBJ2-7; 8 nucleotides match TRBD1. With 7 bases clipped from V and 3 bases from J, the junction kept 8 bases outside the gene matches. The CDR3 spans 13 residues. The V gene's germline CDR1 is SQVTM and CDR2 ANQGSEA. CDR3 DNA sequence: TGCAGCGCATCCCGGACAGGGAACTACGAGCAGTACTTC. It is translated as CSASRTGNYEQYF.

This clone turned up a few times. The chain uses TRBV11-2 and TRBJ2-2; D is possibly TRBD1 (7 bases). Per germline, CDR1 SGHAT and CDR2 FQNNGV. V shed 2 bases and J shed 8 bases, with 12 bases lying between them. The CDR3 is 14 amino acids. Here the CDR3 reads CASSLQGGGGELFF. CDR3 nucleotides: TGTGCCAGCAGCTTACAGGGGGGCGGAGGGGAGCTGTTTTTT.

The chain employs TRBV28 and TRBJ1-5, with 9 bases lining up with TRBD1. The junction had 11 bases not matched to a gene; V was cut back by 5 bases and J by 9 bases. This CDR3 spans 15 amino acids. Germline CDR1 is MDHEN and CDR2 is SYDVKM. The DNA for the CDR3 is TGTGCCAGCAGTCCGGGACAGGGTTATGGATGGCCCCAGCATTTT. Amino acids: CASSPGQGYGWPQHF.

V is TRBV5-1 and J is TRBJ2-1; 7 nucleotides agree with TRBD2. Germline V gene data show CDR1 as SGHRS and CDR2 as YFSETQ. The V gene end was trimmed by 6 bases and the J gene end by 2 bases; junction bases not matched to a gene: 14. The CDR3 spans 17 residues. The CDR3 bases are TGCGCCAGCACCACCGGGGAGGGCCTATGGCCCTACAATGAGCAGTTCTTC. It yields the protein CASTTGEGLWPYNEQFF.

The chain joins TRBV6-1 to TRBJ2-5, with TRBD1 matching 8 bases. Germline lookup yields CDR1 MNHNS and CDR2 SASEGT. The CDR3 spans 15 residues. V lost 6 bases and J lost 4; bases outside the gene matches: 10. The CDR3 region is CASRGPGQGTETQYF. The CDR3, as DNA: TGTGCCAGCAGGGGTCCAGGACAGGGTACAGAGACCCAGTACTTC.

CDR3 coding DNA: TGTGCCAGCAGTCCCACGACTAGCGGTAGTCAAGAGACCCAGTACTTC. Amino acids: CASSPTTSGSQETQYF. The chain is built from TRBV27 and TRBJ2-5; 9 positions agree with TRBD2. Germline V lookup: CDR1 MNHEY, CDR2 SMNVEV (reference sequence). The CDR3 loop spans 16 amino acids. V shed 5 bases and J 2 bases; nucleotides not matched to a gene: 9.

The rearrangement joins TRBV6-5 to TRBJ2-1, with D possibly matching TRBD2 (6 bases). CDR3 length: 15 amino acids. Trimming cost V 2 bases and J 6 bases, with 14 bases left between them. In germline, CDR1 is MNHEY, CDR2 SVGAGI. CDR3 bases: TGTGCCAGCAGTTACAGGGGAGGAATGCCCAATGAGCAGTTCTTC. Its translation: CASSYRGGMPNEQFF.

This clone was seen only a few times. V usage is TRBV28 and J usage is TRBJ1-2; a possible D gene is TRBD1 (5 bases). Germline V gene data show CDR1 as MDHEN and CDR2 as SYDVKM. The CDR3 has 14 residues. Trimming cost V 5 bases and J 5 bases, with 15 bases left between them. DNA for the CDR3: TGTGCCAGCAGTCCCACAGGAGTGAGATATGGCTACACCTTC. Amino acid sequence: CASSPTGVRYGYTF.

The chain's CDR3 is CASSLVGSYGYTF. For the CDR3, the DNA is TGTGCCAGCAGCTTGGTTGGTAGCTATGGCTACACCTTC. V is TRBV5-4 and J is TRBJ1-2, with D unclear. Per the germline V gene, CDR1 is SGHNT and CDR2 is YYREEE (reference sequence). There are 13 residues in the CDR3. Trimming removed 0 bases from V and 4 bases from J, with 7 bases in between.

The chain combines TRBV11-2 with TRBJ2-2; D remains unclear. CDR1 is SGHAT, CDR2 FQNNGV, per germline. Trimming pared 0 bases from V and 0 bases from J, leaving 14 bases between. The CDR3 runs to 18 residues. This chain's CDR3 is CASSLDFAGIANTGELFF. For the CDR3, the DNA is TGTGCCAGCAGCTTAGATTTCGCAGGAATCGCGAACACCGGGGAGCTGTTTTTT.

The chain joins TRBV28 to TRBJ2-5, with 11 bases identical to TRBD1. This CDR3 region has 15 residues. The J segment lost 8 bases and the V segment lost 5 bases, leaving 10 bases of the junction unmatched. Germline CDR1 is MDHEN and CDR2 is SYDVKM. CDR3 residues: CASSLPGQGAGTQYF. The CDR3 nucleotides read TGTGCCAGCAGTCTCCCCGGACAGGGGGCGGGAACCCAGTACTTC. The full variable domain, completed using reference TRBV28 and TRBJ2-5, is DVKVTQSSRYLVKRTGEKVFLECVQDMDHENMFWYRQDPGLGLRLIYFSYDVKMKEKGDIPEGYSVSREKKERFSLILESASTNQTSMYLCASSLPGQGAGTQYFGPGTRLLVL.

This chain links TRBV5-4 with TRBJ2-7, with D hard to call. V shed 2 bases and J shed 4 bases, with 4 bases lying between them. The CDR3 is 11 residues long. From germline, CDR1 is SGHNT and CDR2 YYREEE (reference sequence). The CDR3 DNA sequence: TGTGCCAGCAGCTTCCGGTACGAGCAGTACTTC. Its protein product is CASSFRYEQYF.

This chain uses TRBV10-3 with TRBJ1-4; 7 bases agree with TRBD1. J lost 5 bases, V lost 3 bases, and 6 bases had no gene match. Germline V gives CDR1 ENHRY, CDR2 SYGVKD. The CDR3 contains 15 residues. The CDR3 DNA follows: TGTGCCATCAGTGAAGGTGGCAGGGGGAATGAAAAACTGTTTTTT. It yields the protein CAISEGGRGNEKLFF.